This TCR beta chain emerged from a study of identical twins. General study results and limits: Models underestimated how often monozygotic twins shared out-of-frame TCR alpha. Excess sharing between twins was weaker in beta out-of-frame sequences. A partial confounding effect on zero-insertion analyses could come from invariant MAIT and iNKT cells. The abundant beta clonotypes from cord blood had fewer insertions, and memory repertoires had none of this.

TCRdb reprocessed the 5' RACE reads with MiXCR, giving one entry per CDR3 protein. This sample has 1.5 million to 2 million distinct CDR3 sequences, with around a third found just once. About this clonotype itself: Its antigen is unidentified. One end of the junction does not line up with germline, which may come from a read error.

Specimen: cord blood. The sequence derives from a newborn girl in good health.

CDR3 coding DNA: TGTGCCAGCAGCCAAGGCGGGATTAATTACAGTGAGCAGTTCTTC. As protein: CASSQGGINYSEQFF. The V and J genes are TRBV3-1 and TRBJ2-1, with D tentatively TRBD2 (6 bases). This CDR3 has 15 amino acids. Germline lookup yields CDR1 LGHDT and CDR2 YNNKEL (reference sequence).